The 26 T cell receptor beta chains below were found in one sample sequenced in a study of T cell repertoires in cytomegalovirus infection. Via MiXCR, TCRdb re-called the reads, giving one row per CDR3 protein. The sample lists about 300,000 distinct CDR3 sequences, roughly 26% occurring once. The sequenced sample was PBMCs. Source of these receptors: a human donor in good health (CMV status not recorded). Some clones in this sample may be carry-over from other donors' samples.

This clonotype has just a few counts. The chain carries TRBV20-1 and TRBJ2-1; 8 bases are shared with TRBD2. The germline CDR1 and CDR2 sequences are DFQATT and SNEGSKA (reference sequence). The V gene end was trimmed by 5 bases and the J gene end by 4 bases; junction bases not matched to a gene: 7. This CDR3 spans 14 amino acids. DNA for the CDR3: TGCAGTGCTCAAGCGGGGGAGGTTTACAATGAGCAGTTCTTC. Amino acids: CSAQAGEVYNEQFF.

V is TRBV29-1 and J is TRBJ2-1, with D perhaps being TRBD1 or TRBD2 (5 bases each). The CDR3 extends over 16 amino acids. CDR1 SQVTM and CDR2 ANQGSEA come from the germline V gene. V lost 4 bases and J 0 bases, leaving 16 bases between the germline ends. CDR3 in DNA: TGCAGCGTTGGGGGACCAGGGAGCCTCTCCTACAATGAGCAGTTCTTC. It encodes CSVGGPGSLSYNEQFF.

There are a few counts of this clonotype. The chain links TRBV6-2 or TRBV6-3 to TRBJ2-7; 9 bases are shared with TRBD2. The V segment lost 7 bases and the J segment 2 bases; nucleotides outside the gene matches: 12. The CDR3 is 16 amino acids. The germline V gene encodes CDR1 MNHEY and CDR2 SVGEGT. CDR3 nucleotides: TGTGCCAGCAATAGTTACAGGGGACTAGCAACCTACGAGCAGTACTTC. Its translation is CASNSYRGLATYEQYF.

This clonotype was counted many times. The gene calls are TRBV20-1 and TRBJ2-7, with no clear D. The CDR3 totals 13 residues. Per germline, CDR1 DFQATT and CDR2 SNEGSKA (reference sequence). The V and J ends lost 1 base and 0 bases respectively, with 7 bases between them. CDR3 residues: CSARVATSYEQYF. Written as DNA, the CDR3 is TGCAGTGCTAGAGTTGCTACCTCCTACGAGCAGTACTTC.

The table lists this clonotype with a count of one. This chain connects TRBV6-5 to TRBJ2-5; D unclear. The germline gives CDR1 MNHEY, CDR2 SVGAGI. This CDR3 has 18 residues. V lost 0 bases, J lost 5 bases, and 22 bases lay in between. CDR3 DNA: TGTGCCAGCAGTTACTCGAGTGACACCGGCCCTATGGGGGAGACCCAGTACTTC. It translates to CASSYSSDTGPMGETQYF.

Comment on this clonotype: Germline and junction disagree at one end, which may indicate a read error. This chain joins TRBV7-2 and TRBJ1-4, with no clear D. Germline V lookup: CDR1 SGHTA, CDR2 FQGNSA. There are 14 residues in the CDR3. The DNA of the CDR3 is TGTGCCAGCAGCTACACTCCAACTAATGAAAATCTGTTTTTT. Residues: CASSYTPTNENLFF.

V and J are TRBV6-5 and TRBJ1-1; no clear D gene. The V gene lost 0 bases and the J gene lost 6 bases, with 8 bases spanning the gap. The CDR3 sequence is 13 residues long. From germline, CDR1 is MNHEY and CDR2 SVGAGI. The CDR3 DNA reads as TGTGCCAGCAGTTACTCGGGGTCCCCTGAAGCTTTCTTT. Its translation: CASSYSGSPEAFF.

This clonotype appeared a few times. The chain has TRBV7-3 and TRBJ1-1; D possibly corresponds to TRBD1 (5 bases). Looked up from germline, CDR1 is SGHTA and CDR2 is FQGTGA. The V and J ends lost 2 bases and 1 base respectively, with 8 bases between them. The CDR3 contains 14 residues. CDR3 DNA sequence: TGTGCCAGCAGCTTATTAGGGGAGAACACTGAAGCTTTCTTT. As protein: CASSLLGENTEAFF.

The chain joins TRBV11-2 to TRBJ1-3; TRBD1 might be the D (5 bases). V lost 10 bases and J lost 2, with 15 bases in between. CDR3 size: 14 residues. CDR1 SGHAT and CDR2 FQNNGV come from the germline V gene. The CDR3 sequence is CATQGKGTGNTIYF. Written as DNA, the CDR3 is TGTGCCACCCAGGGAAAGGGGACTGGAAACACCATATATTTT.

This clonotype was detected a few times. Written as DNA, the CDR3 is TGTGCCAGTAGTCCGGGGGACTGGAGCAATCAGCCCCAGCATTTT. Translation gives CASSPGDWSNQPQHF. The chain joins TRBV19 to TRBJ1-5; D might be TRBD1 (5 bases). The V gene's germline CDR1 is LNHDA and CDR2 SQIVND (reference sequence). With 5 bases removed from V and 1 base from J, the gap between germline ends came to 12 bases. The CDR3 extends over 15 amino acids. The full variable domain, its missing parts supplied by reference TRBV19 and TRBJ1-5, is DGGITQSPKYLFRKEGQNVTLSCEQNLNHDAMYWYRQDPGQGLRLIYYSQIVNDFQKGDIAEGYSVSREKKESFPLTVTSAQKNPTAFYLCASSPGDWSNQPQHFGDGTRLSIL.

The CDR3 loop is CSAGLAGLHEQYF. The CDR3 nucleotides are TGCAGTGCTGGTTTAGCGGGTCTACACGAGCAGTACTTC. This chain joins TRBV20-1 and TRBJ2-7; 7 bases line up with TRBD2. J lost 5 bases, V lost 5 bases, and 9 bases had no gene match. The germline V gene encodes CDR1 DFQATT and CDR2 SNEGSKA (reference sequence). The CDR3 is made up of 13 amino acids.

This clonotype showed up many times. The chain recombines TRBV7-2 with TRBJ1-4; weak D call: TRBD1 (6 bases). The germline V gene encodes CDR1 SGHTA and CDR2 FQGNSA. This CDR3 has 15 amino acids. Trimming shortened V by 1 base and J by 5 bases, and 11 bases separated the two germline ends. The CDR3, as DNA: TGTGCCAGCAGCTTAGAGGGGGGACCAAATGAAAAACTGTTTTTT. Translated, it gives CASSLEGGPNEKLFF.

This clonotype has a count of ten or more. CDR3 protein: CASSYGQNTEAFF. CDR3 sequence (DNA): TGTGCCAGCAGTTACGGGCAGAACACTGAAGCTTTCTTT. V gene TRBV6-5 combines with J gene TRBJ1-1, with unresolved D. Trimming cost V 2 bases and J 1 base, with 5 bases left between them. Germline CDR1 MNHEY, CDR2 SVGAGI. This CDR3 comprises 13 residues.

The table lists this clonotype with many counts. This rearrangement joins TRBV7-8 to TRBJ1-3; D is undetermined. The germline V and J ends were trimmed by 1 base and 0 bases, with 7 bases remaining between them. CDR1 SGHVS and CDR2 FQNEAQ come from the germline V gene. CDR3 size: 15 residues. As DNA, the CDR3 is TGTGCCAGCAGCTTAGGACGGAGCTCTGGAAACACCATATATTTT. Protein product: CASSLGRSSGNTIYF.

The chain combines TRBV7-3 with TRBJ2-3; 11 bases are shared with TRBD2. This CDR3 comprises 19 residues. The germline V gene encodes CDR1 SGHTA and CDR2 FQGTGA. With 1 base clipped from V and 0 bases from J, the junction kept 9 bases outside the gene matches. CDR3 sequence reads: CASSLRQSGLADSTDTQYF. CDR3 DNA sequence: TGTGCCAGCAGCTTAAGGCAATCGGGACTAGCGGATAGCACAGATACGCAGTATTTT.

This clonotype showed up many times. The V and J genes are TRBV12-3 or TRBV12-4 and TRBJ2-6; tentative D call: TRBD2 (7 bases). The ends were cut back, 6 bases at V and 0 bases at J, with 15 bases in the middle. There are 17 residues in the CDR3. CDR3 residues: CASSRAGASSGANVLTF. In DNA, the CDR3 is TGTGCCAGCAGCCGCGCGGGGGCAAGCTCTGGGGCCAACGTCCTGACTTTC.

This chain joins TRBV2 and TRBJ1-5; 7 bases are a match to TRBD1. The germline V gene encodes CDR1 SNHLY and CDR2 FYNNEI. The CDR3 is 13 amino acids. Trimming cost V 2 bases and J 7 bases; bases outside gene matches: 2. CDR3 DNA: TGTGCCAGCAGTGAACACAGGGGACAGCCCCAGCATTTT. Translation: CASSEHRGQPQHF.

CDR3: CASSLSGRKQETQYF. The CDR3 bases are TGTGCCAGCAGCCTAAGCGGGAGGAAACAAGAGACCCAGTACTTC. The V gene is TRBV11-2, the J gene TRBJ2-5, with 9 bases fitting TRBD2. The CDR3 consists of 15 residues. J gave up 2 bases and V 5 bases, and 6 bases lay outside the gene matches. The germline V gene has CDR1 SGHAT and CDR2 FQNNGV. Looking up the rest from reference TRBV11-2 and TRBJ2-5 gives the full variable domain: EAGVAQSPRYKIIEKRQSVAFWCNPISGHATLYWYQQILGQGPKLLIQFQNNGVVDDSQLPKDRFSAERLKGVDSTLKIQPAKLEDSAVYLCASSLSGRKQETQYFGPGTRLLVL.

The CDR3 DNA is TGTGCCAGCAGTTTTGGGGCAGGGAACTACAATGAGCAGTTCTTC. Its translation is CASSFGAGNYNEQFF. The rearrangement joins TRBV28 to TRBJ2-1; D may be TRBD1 (5 bases). This CDR3 has 15 amino acids. Looked up from germline, CDR1 is MDHEN and CDR2 is SYDVKM. V lost 3 bases and J 3 bases, leaving 12 bases between the germline ends.

This clonotype was seen a few times. The V gene is TRBV18, the J gene TRBJ1-1; no definite D call. Germline loops: CDR1 KGHSH, CDR2 LQKENI. This CDR3 has 14 residues. Trimming removed 3 bases from V and 5 bases from J, with 13 bases in between. CDR3 in amino acids: CASSPQSLGTEAFF. For the CDR3, the DNA is TGTGCCAGCTCACCCCAGTCCCTGGGGACTGAAGCTTTCTTT.

Concerning this clonotype itself: A much larger clone differs by one base, so this may be a read error. The chain uses TRBV28 and TRBJ1-2; D not certain. There are 15 residues in the CDR3. The V gene's germline CDR1 is MDHEN and CDR2 SYDVKM. Trimming left V 2 bases short and J 10 bases short, with 20 bases between. The DNA of the CDR3 is TGTGCCAGCAGTTTAGGGTCGGGAATAGGACGTGTCTACACCTTC. Translated, it gives CASSLGSGIGRVYTF.

This clonotype has a count of ten or more. The gene calls are TRBV7-9 and TRBJ1-2; TRBD1 matches 7 bases. V lost 6 bases and J lost 4; bases outside the gene matches: 11. Per the germline V gene, CDR1 is SEHNR and CDR2 is FQNEAQ (reference sequence). This CDR3 is built from 15 residues. CDR3 protein: CASSERSTGPYGYTF. The DNA for the CDR3 is TGTGCCAGCAGTGAACGGTCGACAGGGCCCTATGGCTACACCTTC.

This clonotype was found many times. V is TRBV7-2 and J is TRBJ2-1, with 11 bases aligning to TRBD2. The CDR3 is made up of 16 amino acids. V trimming: 1 base; J trimming: 8 bases; junction bases outside the gene matches: 7. Germline CDR1 SGHTA, CDR2 FQGNSA. The CDR3 loop reads CASSLVDSGRAHEQFF. For the CDR3, the DNA is TGTGCCAGCAGCTTAGTGGATAGCGGGAGGGCCCATGAGCAGTTCTTC.

The rearrangement links TRBV5-1 to TRBJ2-1; unclear D gene. The CDR3 is made up of 15 amino acids. The germline V and J ends were trimmed by 1 base and 6 bases, with 14 bases remaining between them. CDR1 is SGHRS and CDR2 is YFSETQ in the germline V gene. CDR3 residues: CASSLRGSGSNEQFF. The DNA for the CDR3 is TGCGCCAGCAGCTTGCGTGGTTCGGGCAGCAATGAGCAGTTCTTC.

This clonotype came up once. V gene TRBV2 combines with J gene TRBJ1-2, with D perhaps TRBD1 (5 bases). The V and J ends lost 0 bases and 5 bases respectively, with 10 bases between them. CDR3 length: 14 residues. The germline gives CDR1 SNHLY, CDR2 FYNNEI. The CDR3 protein is CASSEAQGRYGYTF. CDR3 bases: TGTGCCAGCAGTGAAGCGCAGGGACGGTATGGCTACACCTTC.

Ten or more counts support this clonotype. The rearrangement joins TRBV28 to TRBJ2-2; 7 positions match TRBD2. Per germline, CDR1 MDHEN and CDR2 SYDVKM. The CDR3 is 15 amino acids. The V segment lost 6 bases and the J segment 4 bases; nucleotides outside the gene matches: 8. The CDR3 nucleotides read TGTGCCAGCAGCCCGCCTAGCGGACTCACCGGGGAGCTGTTTTTT. This translates into CASSPPSGLTGELFF. Full variable domain (missing parts from reference TRBV28 and TRBJ2-2): DVKVTQSSRYLVKRTGEKVFLECVQDMDHENMFWYRQDPGLGLRLIYFSYDVKMKEKGDIPEGYSVSREKKERFSLILESASTNQTSMYLCASSPPSGLTGELFFGEGSRLTVL.